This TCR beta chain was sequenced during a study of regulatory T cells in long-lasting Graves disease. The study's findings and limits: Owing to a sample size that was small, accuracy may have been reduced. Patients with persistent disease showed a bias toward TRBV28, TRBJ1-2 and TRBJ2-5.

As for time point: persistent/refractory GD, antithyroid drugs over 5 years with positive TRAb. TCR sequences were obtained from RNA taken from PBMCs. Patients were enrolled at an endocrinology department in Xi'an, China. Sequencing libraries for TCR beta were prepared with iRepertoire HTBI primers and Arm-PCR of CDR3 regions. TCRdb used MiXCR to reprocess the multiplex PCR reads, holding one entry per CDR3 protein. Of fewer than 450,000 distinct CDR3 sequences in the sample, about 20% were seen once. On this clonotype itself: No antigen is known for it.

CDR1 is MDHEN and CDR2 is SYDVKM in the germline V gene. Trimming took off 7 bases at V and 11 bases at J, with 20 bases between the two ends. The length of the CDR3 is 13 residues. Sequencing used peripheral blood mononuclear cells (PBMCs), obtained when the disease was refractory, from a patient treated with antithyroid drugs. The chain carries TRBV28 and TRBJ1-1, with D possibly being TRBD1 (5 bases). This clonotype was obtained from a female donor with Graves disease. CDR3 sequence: CASTGQGPGKAFF. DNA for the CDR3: TGTGCCAGCACCGGTCAGGGCCCCGGAAAGGCTTTCTTT.